The rows below give T cell receptor beta chains drawn from one sample of a study of T cell changes during pregnancy in multiple sclerosis. Profiling relied on immunoSEQ multiplex PCR, and the TCRdb table lists in-frame clones only, not all of them. This table has 50,000 to 70,000 clones, around 90% appearing once. Material: peripheral blood, obtained in the second trimester of pregnancy. These receptors all stem from a female donor with multiple sclerosis, enrolled in a pregnancy study. CDR3s include the opening cysteine and the closing phenylalanine or tryptophan. D genes are given only for firm matches. Part of the rows lack a size; the others show once, few, many or a class for expanded clones.

-,TRBJ2-5,TRBV5-1,-,TGCGCCAGCAGCCCCAGACAGCCCCAAGAGACCCAGTACTTC,CASSPRQPQETQYF
-,TRBJ1-2,TRBV21-1,-,TGTGCCAGCAGCAAAGGCGCACACTATGGCTACACCTTC,CASSKGAHYGYTF
-,TRBJ2-4,TRBV5-1,-,TGCGCCAGCAGCTTTGGTGACTTAAACCCCCTAGCCAAAAACATTCAGTACTTC,CASSFGDLNPLAKNIQYF
-,TRBJ2-3,TRBV6-5,-,TGTGCCAGCAGCCCCTGGGGCGCAGATACGCAGTATTTT,CASSPWGADTQYF
TRBD1,TRBJ2-3,TRBV2,-,TGTGCCAGCATGGGACAGAACACAGATACGCAGTATTTT,CASMGQNTDTQYF
-,TRBJ1-5,TRBV28,-,TGTGCCAGCAGTTTCCTCAGACAGCCCCAGCATTTT,CASSFLRQPQHF
TRBD1,TRBJ1-2,TRBV19,-,TGTGCCAGTAGTATCGTAAAAGGACAGGTCGCTGGCTACACCTTC,CASSIVKGQVAGYTF
-,TRBJ2-5,TRBV7-6,once,TGTGCCAGCAGCCTCCGACTAGGCAGGGAGACCCAGTACTTC,CASSLRLGRETQYF
-,TRBJ2-5,TRBV5-3,-,TGTGCCAGAAGCTTGGAAGTTCTAGAGCTAGAGACCCAGTACTTC,CARSLEVLELETQYF
TRBD2,TRBJ2-1,TRBV7-2,-,TGTGCCAGCAGCTTAGTGGGAGTGCGGGGGGAGCAGTTCTTC,CASSLVGVRGEQFF
-,TRBJ2-4,TRBV11-2,-,TGTGCCAGCAGCCCCGCAGCCCGACTCAAAAACATTCAGTACTTC,CASSPAARLKNIQYF
-,TRBJ2-1,TRBV7-3,-,TGTGCCAGCAGCTTAACACGGGACACTAGTCTCAATGAGCAGTTCTTC,CASSLTRDTSLNEQFF
-,TRBJ2-1,TRBV28,-,TGTGCCAGCAGTTTGCCAGGCGACATAGTCGGGGTCAATGAGCAGTTCTTC,CASSLPGDIVGVNEQFF
TRBD1,TRBJ2-1,TRBV7-3,-,TGTGCCAGCAGCTTATCAGGGGGCAATGAGCAGTTCTTC,CASSLSGGNEQFF
TRBD1,TRBJ2-1,TRBV7-6,-,TGTGCCAGCAGCTTAGGACAGGGGGCTGGCAATGAGCAGTTCTTC,CASSLGQGAGNEQFF
TRBD2,TRBJ2-3,TRBV9,-,TGTGCCAGCAGCGCGGGGACTAGCGGGAGAGATACGCAGTATTTT,CASSAGTSGRDTQYF
-,TRBJ2-3,TRBV12-2,-,TGTGCAAGTCGCTTAGGTTCGGGGGGGGGAGATACGCAGTATTTT,CASRLGSGGGDTQYF
TRBD1,TRBJ1-5,TRBV6-5,-,TGTGCCAGCAGTTCCACAGGGGGAGGCAATCAGCCCCAGCATTTT,CASSSTGGGNQPQHF
-,TRBJ1-1,TRBV7-9,-,TGTGCCAGCAGCTTACATCCAGGGGTTAACACTGAAGCTTTCTTT,CASSLHPGVNTEAFF
-,TRBJ2-6,TRBV9,-,TGTGCCAGCAGCGCTAGTAGTGGGGGGGGCAGCGCTTCTGGGGCCAACGTCCTGACTTTC,CASSASSGGGSASGANVLTF
TRBD1,TRBJ1-2,TRBV19,-,TGTGCCAGTAGTCCTACGACAGGGAACTATGGCTACACCTTC,CASSPTTGNYGYTF
TRBD1,TRBJ1-1,TRBV2,-,TGTGCCAGCAGTGAACTAGGGACAGAAGACACTGAAGCTTTCTTT,CASSELGTEDTEAFF
-,TRBJ2-7,TRBV7-8,-,TGTGCCAGCAGCTTAGCGGGAGGCCACGAGCAGTACTTC,CASSLAGGHEQYF